This TCR beta chain was captured by sequencing in a study of shared clonotypes between healthy human individuals. Germline CDR1 is ENHRY and CDR2 is SYGVKD. V was pared by 8 bases and J by 4 bases, with 10 bases of the junction left unmatched. This CDR3 contains 14 residues. Here immunoSEQ multiplex PCR was the method, and the copy in TCRdb shows in-frame clones only, minus some. The sample lists roughly 640,000 clones, roughly 70% occurring once. V gene TRBV10-3 combines with J gene TRBJ2-5; 7 bases match TRBD2. The TCR originated in a woman in her twenties or thirties in good health. The material sequenced was memory CD4+ T cells sorted from blood. As for subset: CD45RA-negative fraction. The CDR3 sequence: CAISSGTPRETQYF. The DNA for the CDR3 is TGTGCCATCTCGAGCGGGACTCCAAGAGAGACCCAGTACTTC.